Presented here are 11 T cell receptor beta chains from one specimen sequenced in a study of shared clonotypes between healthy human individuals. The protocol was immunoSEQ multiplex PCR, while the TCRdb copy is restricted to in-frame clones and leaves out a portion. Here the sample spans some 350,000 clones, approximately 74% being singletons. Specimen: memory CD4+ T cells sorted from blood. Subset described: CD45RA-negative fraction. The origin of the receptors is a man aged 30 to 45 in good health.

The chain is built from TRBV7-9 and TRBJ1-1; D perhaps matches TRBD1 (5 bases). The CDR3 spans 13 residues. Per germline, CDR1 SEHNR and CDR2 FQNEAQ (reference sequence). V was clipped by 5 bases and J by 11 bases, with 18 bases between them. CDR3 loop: CASSHGGSGRAFF. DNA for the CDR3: TGTGCCAGCAGCCACGGGGGTTCAGGACGGGCTTTCTTT.

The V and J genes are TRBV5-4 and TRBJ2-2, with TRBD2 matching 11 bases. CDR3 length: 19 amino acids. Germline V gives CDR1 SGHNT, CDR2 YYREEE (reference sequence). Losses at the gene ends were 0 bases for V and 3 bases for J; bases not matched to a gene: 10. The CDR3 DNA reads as TGTGCCAGCAGCTTGGCTTCTAGCGGGAGGTGGGGTCACACCGGGGAGCTGTTTTTT. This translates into CASSLASSGRWGHTGELFF.

CDR3 sequence reads: CAISALQGGDTEAFF. The CDR3 bases are TGTGCCATCAGTGCTTTACAGGGAGGGGACACTGAAGCTTTCTTT. V is TRBV10-3 and J is TRBJ1-1; D possibly corresponds to TRBD1 (6 bases). The CDR3 is 15 amino acids. CDR1 ENHRY and CDR2 SYGVKD come from the germline V gene. V dropped 4 bases and J dropped 3 bases, with 15 bases sitting between them.

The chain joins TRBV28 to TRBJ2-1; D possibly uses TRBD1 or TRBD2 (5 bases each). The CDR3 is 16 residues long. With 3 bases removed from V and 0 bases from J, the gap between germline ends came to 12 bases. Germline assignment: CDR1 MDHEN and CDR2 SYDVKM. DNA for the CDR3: TGTGCCAGCAGTTTGTTGAGGGGCAGCTCCTACAATGAGCAGTTCTTC. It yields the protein CASSLLRGSSYNEQFF.

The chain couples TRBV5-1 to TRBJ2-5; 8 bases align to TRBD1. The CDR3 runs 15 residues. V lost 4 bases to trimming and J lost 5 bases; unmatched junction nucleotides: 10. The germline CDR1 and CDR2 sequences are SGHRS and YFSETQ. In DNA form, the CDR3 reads TGCGCCAGCAGCCGGAGACAGGGGCCCGGGGAGACCCAGTACTTC. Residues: CASSRRQGPGETQYF.

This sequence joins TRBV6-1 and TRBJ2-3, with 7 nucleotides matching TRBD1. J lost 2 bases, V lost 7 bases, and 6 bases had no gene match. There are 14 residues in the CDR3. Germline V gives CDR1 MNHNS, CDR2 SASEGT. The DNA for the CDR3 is TGTGCCAGCAACCGACAGGGAGACACAGATACGCAGTATTTT. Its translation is CASNRQGDTDTQYF.

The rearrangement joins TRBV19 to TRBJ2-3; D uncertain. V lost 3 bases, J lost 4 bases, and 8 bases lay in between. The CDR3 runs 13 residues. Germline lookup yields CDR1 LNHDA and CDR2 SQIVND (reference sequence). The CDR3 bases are TGTGCCAGTAGTATCTCAAGATCAGATACGCAGTATTTT. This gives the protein CASSISRSDTQYF.

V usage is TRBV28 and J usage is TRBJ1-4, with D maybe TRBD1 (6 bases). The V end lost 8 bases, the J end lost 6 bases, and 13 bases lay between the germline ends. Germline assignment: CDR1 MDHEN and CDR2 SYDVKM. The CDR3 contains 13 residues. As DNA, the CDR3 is TGTGCCAGCGGTGGTGGGGGCGATGAAAAACTGTTTTTT. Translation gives CASGGGGDEKLFF.

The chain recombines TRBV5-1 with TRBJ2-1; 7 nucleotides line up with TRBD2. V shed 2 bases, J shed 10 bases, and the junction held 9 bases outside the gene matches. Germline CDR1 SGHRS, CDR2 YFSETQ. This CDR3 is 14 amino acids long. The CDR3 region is CASSFAGAEGEQFF. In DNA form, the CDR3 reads TGCGCCAGCAGCTTCGCGGGAGCGGAGGGGGAGCAGTTCTTC.

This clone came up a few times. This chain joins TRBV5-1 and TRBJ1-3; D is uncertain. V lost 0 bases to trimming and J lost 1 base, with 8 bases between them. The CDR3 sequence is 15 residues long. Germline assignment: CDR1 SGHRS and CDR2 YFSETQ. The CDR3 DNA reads TGCGCCAGCAGCTTGGATGGCGGGTCTGGAAACACCATATATTTT. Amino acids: CASSLDGGSGNTIYF.

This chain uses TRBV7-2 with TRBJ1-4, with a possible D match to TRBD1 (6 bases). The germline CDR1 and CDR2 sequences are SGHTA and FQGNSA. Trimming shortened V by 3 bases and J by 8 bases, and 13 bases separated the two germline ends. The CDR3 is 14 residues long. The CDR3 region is CASSLGATPEKLFF. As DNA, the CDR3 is TGTGCCAGCAGCTTGGGGGCGACACCCGAAAAACTGTTTTTT. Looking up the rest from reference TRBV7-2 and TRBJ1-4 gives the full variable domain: GAGVSQSPSNKVTEKGKDVELRCDPISGHTALYWYRQSLGQGLEFLIYFQGNSAPDKSGLPSDRFSAERTGGSVSTLTIQRTQQEDSAVYLCASSLGATPEKLFFGSGTQLSVL.